This T cell receptor (beta chain) was found in a study of T cell responses to AZD1222 COVID-19 vaccine. General study points: Clonal diversity may have been underestimated, and the donors were mostly white British, with more females than males. When two AZD1222 doses had been given, Spike-specific TCR breadth and depth rose. Baseline serology detected seropositivity in only six AZD1222 recipients.

The repertoire was sequenced with immunoSEQ multiplex PCR; TCRdb's copy has only in-frame clones and lacks some. The sample includes about 110,000 clones, more than 65% seen only once; the top ten take roughly 9.5%. Concerning this clone: Antigen unknown.

The CDR3 totals 15 residues. The V gene's germline CDR1 is MNHNS and CDR2 SASEGT. V shed 1 base and J shed 2 bases, with 12 bases lying between them. The chain is built from TRBV6-1 and TRBJ2-7; TRBD1 might be the D (6 bases). The TCR was taken from an adult in good health. Sequenced here: peripheral blood, sampled on day 0 of AZD1222 vaccination. The CDR3 DNA reads as TGTGCCAGCAGTGAAGGACAGGCTCTCACCTACGAGCAGTACTTC. Translated, it gives CASSEGQALTYEQYF.